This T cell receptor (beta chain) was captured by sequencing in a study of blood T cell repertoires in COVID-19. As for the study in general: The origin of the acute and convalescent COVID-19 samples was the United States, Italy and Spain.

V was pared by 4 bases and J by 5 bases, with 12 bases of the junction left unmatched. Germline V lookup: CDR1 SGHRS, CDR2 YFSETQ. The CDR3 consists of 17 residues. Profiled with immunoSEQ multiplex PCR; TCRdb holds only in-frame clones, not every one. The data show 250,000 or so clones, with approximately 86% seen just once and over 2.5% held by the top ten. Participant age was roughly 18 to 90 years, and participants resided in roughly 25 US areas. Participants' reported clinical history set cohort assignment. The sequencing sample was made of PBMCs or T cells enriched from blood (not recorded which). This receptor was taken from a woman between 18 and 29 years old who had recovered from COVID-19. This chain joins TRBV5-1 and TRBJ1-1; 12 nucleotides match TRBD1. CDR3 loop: CASSPGGTGGAVTEAFF. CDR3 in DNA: TGCGCCAGCAGCCCCGGAGGGACAGGGGGCGCGGTAACTGAAGCTTTCTTT.